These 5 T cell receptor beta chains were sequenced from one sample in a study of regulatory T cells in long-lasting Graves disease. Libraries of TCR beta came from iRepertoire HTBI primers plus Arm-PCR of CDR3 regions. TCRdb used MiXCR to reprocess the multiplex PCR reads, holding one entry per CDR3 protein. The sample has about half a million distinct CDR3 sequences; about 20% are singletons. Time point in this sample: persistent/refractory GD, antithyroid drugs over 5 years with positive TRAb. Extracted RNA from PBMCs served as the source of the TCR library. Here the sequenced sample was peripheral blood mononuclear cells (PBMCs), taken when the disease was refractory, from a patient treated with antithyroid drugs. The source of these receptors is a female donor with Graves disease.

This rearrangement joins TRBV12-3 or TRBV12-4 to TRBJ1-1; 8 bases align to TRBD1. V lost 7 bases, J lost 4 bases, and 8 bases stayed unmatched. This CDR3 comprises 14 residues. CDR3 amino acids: CASTSQGAGTEAFF. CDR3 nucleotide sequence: TGTGCCAGCACCTCCCAGGGGGCCGGCACTGAAGCTTTCTTT.

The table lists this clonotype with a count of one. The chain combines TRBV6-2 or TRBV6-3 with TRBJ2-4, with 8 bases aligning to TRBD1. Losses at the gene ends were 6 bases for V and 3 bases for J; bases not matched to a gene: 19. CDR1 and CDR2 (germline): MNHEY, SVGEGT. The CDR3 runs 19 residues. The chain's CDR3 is CASSAPPGGAGPGKNIQYF. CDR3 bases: TGTGCCAGCAGCGCCCCCCCAGGGGGCGCAGGGCCGGGCAAAAACATTCAGTACTTC.

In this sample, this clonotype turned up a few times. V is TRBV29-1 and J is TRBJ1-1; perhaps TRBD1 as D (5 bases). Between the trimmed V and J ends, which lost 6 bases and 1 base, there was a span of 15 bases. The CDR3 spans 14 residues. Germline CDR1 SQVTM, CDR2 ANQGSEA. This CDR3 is CSVRRGTENTEAFF. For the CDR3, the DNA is TGCAGCGTCCGGAGGGGCACGGAGAACACTGAAGCTTTCTTT.

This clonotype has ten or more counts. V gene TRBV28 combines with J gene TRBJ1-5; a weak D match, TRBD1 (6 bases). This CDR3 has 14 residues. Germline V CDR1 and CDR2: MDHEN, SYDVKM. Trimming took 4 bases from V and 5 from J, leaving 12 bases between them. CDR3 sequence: CASSWGRGYQPQHF. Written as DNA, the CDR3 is TGTGCCAGCAGTTGGGGCAGGGGATATCAGCCCCAGCATTTT. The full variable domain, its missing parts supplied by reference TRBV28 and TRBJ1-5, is DVKVTQSSRYLVKRTGEKVFLECVQDMDHENMFWYRQDPGLGLRLIYFSYDVKMKEKGDIPEGYSVSREKKERFSLILESASTNQTSMYLCASSWGRGYQPQHFGDGTRLSIL.

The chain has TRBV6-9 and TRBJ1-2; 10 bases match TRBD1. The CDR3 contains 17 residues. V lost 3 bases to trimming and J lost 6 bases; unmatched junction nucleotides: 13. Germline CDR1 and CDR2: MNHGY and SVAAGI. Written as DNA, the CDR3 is TGTGCCAGCAGTTACTCTAAACCGGGACAGGGGCGTCATGGCTACACCTTC. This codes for CASSYSKPGQGRHGYTF.